Below are 7 T cell receptor beta chains sequenced from a single sample in a study of blood T cell repertoires in COVID-19 (dated by TCRdb to about 2020). Libraries were made using the immunoSEQ multiplex PCR assay. Held by TCRdb, this immuneACCESS table contains in-frame sequences only and omits some clones. Under half of the omission traces to an unresolved V gene where checked; the cause of the rest is unknown. The sample yields fewer than 300,000 clones; approximately 84% were counted once. The ten top clones hold 11% of the sample. The material sequenced was peripheral blood. These receptors were taken from a man between 45 and 60 years old with COVID-19, enrolled during active disease.

This rearrangement joins TRBV2 to TRBJ2-6; possibly TRBD1 for D (7 bases). This CDR3 region has 18 residues. V lost 2 bases to trimming and J lost 0 bases, with 14 bases between them. Germline V CDR1 and CDR2: SNHLY, FYNNEI. CDR3 residues: CASSELAGGISGANVLTF. CDR3 DNA: TGTGCCAGCAGTGAATTGGCAGGGGGGATCTCTGGGGCCAACGTCCTGACTTTC.

This clone was picked up one time. The chain combines TRBV5-6 with TRBJ1-4, with TRBD1 matching 12 bases. V gave up 3 bases and J gave up 6 bases; unmatched junction bases: 6. Germline values: CDR1 SGHDT, CDR2 YYEEEE. The CDR3 spans 16 residues. CDR3 residues: CASSSGTGGFYEKLFF. The CDR3 coding sequence is TGTGCCAGCAGCTCGGGGACAGGGGGCTTTTATGAAAAACTGTTTTTT.

A note on this clone: Other DNA sequences of this sample code for an identical CDR3. The V and J genes are TRBV19 and TRBJ1-5; the match to TRBD1 covers 7 bases. The V segment lost 3 bases and the J segment 0 bases; nucleotides outside the gene matches: 2. Germline V gives CDR1 LNHDA, CDR2 SQIVND (reference sequence). The CDR3 spans 15 residues. CDR3 nucleotides: TGTGCCAGTAGTATTGACAGGGCTAGCAATCAGCCCCAGCATTTT. Protein product: CASSIDRASNQPQHF.

This clone was counted a few times. V gene TRBV18 combines with J gene TRBJ2-7, with D tentatively TRBD2 (5 bases). Germline CDR1 reads KGHSH; CDR2 reads LQKENI. Trimming cost V 0 bases and J 0 bases, with 18 bases left between them. The CDR3 is made up of 18 amino acids. The CDR3 DNA reads TGTGCCAGCTCACCACCGGCTAAGGGTAGAGGGAGCTCCTACGAGCAGTACTTC. Residues: CASSPPAKGRGSSYEQYF.

The V gene is TRBV19, the J gene TRBJ1-4, with 10 bases lining up with TRBD1. This CDR3 is built from 15 residues. The V gene's germline CDR1 is LNHDA and CDR2 SQIVND (reference sequence). V trimming: 6 bases; J trimming: 6 bases; junction bases outside the gene matches: 7. CDR3: CASSTMDRGDEKLFF. DNA for the CDR3: TGTGCCAGTAGCACTATGGACAGGGGGGATGAAAAACTGTTTTTT.

This clone was seen only once. The J gene is TRBJ2-1, the V gene TRBV19, with 7 positions matching TRBD2. V lost 7 bases, J lost 5 bases, and 8 bases stayed unmatched. The germline CDR1 and CDR2 sequences are LNHDA and SQIVND (reference sequence). The CDR3 length is 14 residues. The CDR3 protein is CASMTIGRDNEQFF. The CDR3 DNA sequence: TGTGCCAGTATGACTATTGGGAGGGACAATGAGCAGTTCTTC.

The chain has TRBV5-1 and TRBJ1-4; no firm D call. The CDR3 is 15 amino acids. The V gene lost 5 bases and the J gene lost 0 bases, with 11 bases spanning the gap. Germline values: CDR1 SGHRS, CDR2 YFSETQ. This CDR3 is CASRSSGATNEKLFF. The CDR3 nucleotides read TGCGCCAGCAGATCGAGCGGGGCAACTAATGAAAAACTGTTTTTT.